This T cell receptor beta chain was found in a study of cytomegalovirus exposure and HLA in healthy donors (dated by TCRdb to the late 2010s). Background on the whole study: According to a later analysis, the 110 or so validation repertoires were produced on the same platform as the 700 or so repertoires of the first cohort. The study was designed to test whether signatures of past pathogen exposure could be identified by cataloging public T cell receptors. In addition to the first cohort of 666 subjects, a separate validation cohort of over 90 different subjects was used. To predict cytomegalovirus infection status, the study combined high-throughput TCR immunosequencing, statistical association of individual TCRs with disease status, and machine learning.

Comments on this clone: Its antigen remains undetermined. Qualities for individual bases were not recorded, and no much larger clone is one base off.

Study-wide findings and limitations: While some public TCRs were present in many individuals, most TCR sequences turned up only very rarely across donors. In vitro tests confirmed that a few of the cytomegalovirus-associated TCR beta chains recognize cytomegalovirus antigens. The authors suggested that the approach could potentially be extended to other disease states and immunological phenotypes. A later analysis lacked HLA typing for the validation cohort, so it scored co-occurrence in that cohort across all 130 or so repertoires. In the study, roughly 160 TCR beta chains were listed as associated with cytomegalovirus. The classifier was reported to diagnose cytomegalovirus status with high specificity and sensitivity in both the original cohort and the validation cohort. Subsequent analysis determined that TCRs grouped into clusters in the first cohort also showed a tendency toward co-occurrence across the 130 or so validation repertoires, and approximately 94% of cluster scores exceeded 0.

The library was produced with the immunoSEQ multiplex PCR assay. The published analysis was carried out like this. A statistical classification framework was developed to diagnose cytomegalovirus status using the catalog of TCR beta chain sequences. In TCRdb, the immuneACCESS table is reduced to in-frame sequences with V and J assigned. These tables do not hold every clone; where another copy was compared, an unresolved V gene accounts for under half, and the others remain unexplained. The DNA gave D and trimming, while V, J and clone size come from that table. The sample data list around 140,000 clones, and over 80% of these were observed just once. The ten largest clones add up to 3.5% to 5% of the sample. The donors were included in the validation cohort of roughly 130 subjects, a group kept apart from the roughly 670-subject first cohort. The germline V gene gives CDR1 as SGHRS and CDR2 as YFSETQ. At the junction V is shortened by 4 bases and J by 9 bases; bases outside the gene matches: 3. The CDR3 has 13 amino acids, counting the end cysteine and phenylalanine. CDR3 DNA only is kept here, 39 bases in frame from base 1.

Sequencing used PBMCs. The TCR sequence derives from a man between 18 and 35 years old in good health and CMV-seropositive. The chain is assembled from TRBV5-1 and TRBJ1-6; TRBD1 matches 8 bases in the middle. For the CDR3, the sequence is CASSPDRGSPLHF. The DNA sequence is TGCGCCAGCAGCCCCGACAGGGGTTCACCCCTCCACTTT.